Following are 19 T cell receptor beta chains from one sample sequenced in a study of T cells in Graves' hyperthyroidism and ophthalmopathy. RNA transcripts provided the source from which TCR beta CDR3 regions were amplified. The HTBI primer set was used in a first-round RT-PCR of the TCR CDR3. Via MiXCR, TCRdb re-called the multiplex PCR reads, giving one row per CDR3 protein. The table lists roughly 420,000 distinct CDR3 sequences, roughly 13% of them singletons. Sequenced input: blood. The receptor source for this set is a woman aged 18-29 years with Graves' hyperthyroidism.

The V call is TRBV27, the J call TRBJ2-1, with TRBD2 identical over 9 bases. This CDR3 has 16 amino acids. In germline, CDR1 is MNHEY, CDR2 SMNVEV (reference sequence). V was clipped by 6 bases and J by 8 bases; unmatched bases: 14. CDR3 region: CASSPLPKREEDEQFF. The CDR3 nucleotides are TGTGCCAGCAGCCCTCTCCCGAAGCGGGAGGAAGATGAGCAGTTCTTC.

A few counts support this clonotype. The V call is TRBV27, the J call TRBJ2-7, with 8 bases that match TRBD1. J was trimmed by 6 bases and V by 5 bases; bases with no gene match: 6. Germline lookup yields CDR1 MNHEY and CDR2 SMNVEV (reference sequence). This CDR3 spans 13 amino acids. This CDR3 is CASSDRGLGEQYF. CDR3 nucleotide sequence: TGTGCCAGCAGTGACAGGGGCCTGGGCGAGCAGTACTTC.

This chain joins TRBV18 and TRBJ1-2; TRBD1 matches at 12 bases. CDR1 is KGHSH, CDR2 LQKENI, per germline. This CDR3 is built from 15 residues. V shed 3 bases, J shed 4 bases, and the junction held 3 bases outside the gene matches. The CDR3 sequence is CASSPRDRGPYGYTF. The CDR3 DNA reads as TGTGCCAGCTCACCCCGGGACAGGGGGCCCTATGGCTACACCTTC.

This clonotype has a count of ten or more. The chain combines TRBV27 with TRBJ2-3; weak D call: TRBD2 (5 bases). The V and J ends lost 0 bases and 2 bases respectively, with 12 bases between them. The CDR3 loop spans 16 amino acids. Germline loops: CDR1 MNHEY, CDR2 SMNVEV (reference sequence). The CDR3 nucleotides are TGTGCCAGCAGTTTATCCGGGGTTTCCTTCACAGATACGCAGTATTTT. Protein sequence: CASSLSGVSFTDTQYF.

In this sample, this clonotype turned up many times. This rearrangement joins TRBV7-2 to TRBJ2-7, with TRBD1 as a possible D gene (5 bases). The V end lost 5 bases, the J end lost 7 bases, and 18 bases lay between the germline ends. This CDR3 region has 14 residues. CDR1 SGHTA and CDR2 FQGNSA come from the germline V gene. As DNA, the CDR3 is TGTGCCAGCAGCCCAACTGCTAGACAGTTTGAGCAGTACTTC. Its translation is CASSPTARQFEQYF.

This clonotype was detected a few times. This rearrangement joins TRBV13 to TRBJ2-2, with a weak D call TRBD1 (5 bases). Trimming took off 0 bases at V and 1 base at J, with 9 bases between the two ends. The CDR3 has 16 amino acids. Germline CDR1 is PRHDT and CDR2 is FYEKMQ (reference sequence). This CDR3 reads CASSLGRQKNTGELFF. In DNA, the CDR3 is TGTGCCAGCAGCTTAGGGCGACAGAAGAACACCGGGGAGCTGTTTTTT.

To note about this clonotype: One base away lies a much larger clone, so this may be a sequencing read error. The V and J genes are TRBV28 and TRBJ1-1; 7 bases line up with TRBD1. Germline V CDR1 and CDR2: MDHEN, SYDVKM. CDR3 size: 15 residues. Unmatched junction bases numbered 14, after V lost 7 bases and J lost 6 bases. The CDR3 DNA is TGTGCCAGCAATCCCCCCAGGGACAGTCAGGCTGAAGCTTTCTTT. It is translated as CASNPPRDSQAEAFF.

This clonotype was detected ten times or more. Compared with germline, one end of the junction differs, possibly owing to a read error. The chain is built from TRBV7-8 and TRBJ2-1; no clear D. Germline CDR1 is SGHVS and CDR2 is FQNEAQ. This CDR3 comprises 14 residues. CDR3 in DNA: TGCGCCAGCAGCTTACCTCCTCGGTACAATGAGCAGTTCTTC. Amino acid sequence: CASSLPPRYNEQFF.

This clonotype was recorded at least ten times. This rearrangement joins TRBV5-1 to TRBJ2-1; 7 positions agree with TRBD2. V lost 3 bases and J lost 0; bases outside the gene matches: 3. The CDR3 has 15 amino acids. The germline gives CDR1 SGHRS, CDR2 YFSETQ. CDR3 protein: CASSSSGGSYNEQFF. The CDR3 bases are TGCGCCAGCAGCTCTAGCGGAGGCTCCTACAATGAGCAGTTCTTC.

This chain connects TRBV20-1 to TRBJ2-4; D is ambiguous. The length of the CDR3 is 15 residues. Trimming cost V 1 base and J 0 bases, with 10 bases left between them. Germline V gene sequence: CDR1 DFQATT, CDR2 SNEGSKA (reference sequence). The chain's CDR3 is CSARASALAKNIQYF. The CDR3 bases are TGCAGTGCTAGAGCTTCTGCCCTAGCCAAAAACATTCAGTACTTC.

The rearrangement uses TRBV2 and TRBJ2-2; tentative D call: TRBD2 (6 bases). Germline V gene lookup returns CDR1 SNHLY and CDR2 FYNNEI. The CDR3 runs 14 residues. Trimming took 8 bases from V and 5 from J, leaving 15 bases between them. In DNA, the CDR3 is TGTGCCAGCGATCCGGGAGAGGGTACCGGGGAGCTGTTTTTT. Its translation: CASDPGEGTGELFF.

The rearrangement links TRBV20-1 to TRBJ2-7; 11 nucleotides agree with TRBD2. This CDR3 is 18 amino acids long. Germline CDR1 and CDR2: DFQATT and SNEGSKA (reference sequence). V shed 1 base, J shed 5 bases, and the junction held 16 bases outside the gene matches. The CDR3 protein is CSARAPKTSGMSRHEQYF. The CDR3 bases are TGCAGTGCTAGAGCCCCTAAGACTAGCGGGATGTCCCGCCACGAGCAGTACTTC.

This clonotype has at least ten counts. The chain combines TRBV28 with TRBJ1-2; D remains ambiguous. From germline, CDR1 is MDHEN and CDR2 SYDVKM. V was pared by 4 bases and J by 8 bases, with 11 bases between. The CDR3 consists of 12 residues. CDR3 residues: CASSSVSWGYTF. In DNA form, the CDR3 reads TGTGCCAGCAGTTCAGTGAGTTGGGGCTACACCTTC.

J is TRBJ2-3 and V is TRBV20-1, with 11 bases that match TRBD2. The CDR3 is 16 amino acids. The junction had 11 bases not matched to a gene; V was cut back by 5 bases and J by 4 bases. The germline V gene has CDR1 DFQATT and CDR2 SNEGSKA (reference sequence). In nucleotides, the CDR3 is TGCAGTGCTCCGAATTTAGCGGGAGGGCCCCCAGATACGCAGTATTTT. It yields the protein CSAPNLAGGPPDTQYF.

This clonotype was counted many times. The chain has TRBV28 and TRBJ2-7, with D unresolved. The CDR3 is 13 amino acids. Germline CDR1 is MDHEN and CDR2 is SYDVKM. Trimming removed 3 bases at V and 6 bases at J, with 12 bases between. The CDR3, as DNA: TGTGCCAGCAGTTTGTCTAAAATAAGCGAGCAGTACTTC. This encodes CASSLSKISEQYF.

The genes are TRBV7-9 and TRBJ2-1; D possibly uses TRBD1 or TRBD2 (5 bases each). Germline CDR1 and CDR2: SEHNR and FQNEAQ (reference sequence). Trimming took 5 bases from V and 12 from J, leaving 17 bases between them. The CDR3 consists of 13 residues. CDR3 loop: CASSQEREQVQFF. Written as DNA, the CDR3 is TGTGCCAGCAGCCAAGAACGGGAACAGGTGCAGTTCTTC.

Concerning this clonotype itself: A read error is possible here, since a much larger clone lies one base away. The chain carries TRBV20-1 and TRBJ2-7; 7 bases line up with TRBD1. The CDR3 is 13 amino acids. Germline V gives CDR1 DFQATT, CDR2 SNEGSKA (reference sequence). CDR3: CGARKTTGPEQYF. In DNA, the CDR3 is TGCGGTGCTAGAAAGACGACAGGGCCCGAGCAGTACTTC.

This clonotype was counted many times. V and J are TRBV29-1 and TRBJ2-1; D is uncertain. The CDR3 loop spans 14 amino acids. Trimming cost V 3 bases and J 2 bases, with 11 bases left between them. CDR1 and CDR2 (germline): SQVTM, ANQGSEA. The CDR3 protein is CSVEVGLAYNEQFF. CDR3 sequence (DNA): TGCAGCGTTGAGGTTGGCCTAGCCTACAATGAGCAGTTCTTC.

This clonotype showed up many times. This chain connects TRBV12-3 or TRBV12-4 to TRBJ2-7; tentatively, D is TRBD2 (6 bases). Between the trimmed V and J ends, which lost 2 bases and 7 bases, there was a span of 18 bases. The CDR3 contains 15 residues. CDR3 amino acids: CASSLSQGGVGEQYF. CDR3 coding DNA: TGTGCCAGCAGTTTATCCCAGGGCGGGGTGGGGGAGCAGTACTTC.